The T cell receptor (beta chain) under discussion was sequenced for a study of beta chain features in type 1 diabetes. For the study at large: The patient and healthy donor groups were comparable for age, gender and cell yields. General observations from the study: Across all four CD4+ subsets, people with type 1 diabetes showed modestly shorter TCRB CDR3s. A PCR bias possibly favoring shorter templates would apply equally to patients and controls.

One heparinised blood draw, averaging roughly 120 mL, came from each donor. Sorting that relied on CD45RO/CCR7/CD25/CD127/CD95/CD27 yielded CD4+ naive, central memory, regulatory and stem cell-like memory cells. Germline CDR1 reads LGHNA; CDR2 reads YNFKEQ. The CDR3 totals 14 residues. Trimming removed 4 bases from V and 8 bases from J; junction bases left unmatched: 8. Expressed TCRB transcripts were sequenced because the entire RNA isolate underwent reverse transcription. Generated by immunoSEQ multiplex PCR, the TCRdb table keeps only in-frame clones and is missing some. The sample gives more than 250,000 clones, over 12% of which show up once; less than 0.02% is in the top ten. In this sample, this clone turned up a few times. Its target is not known.

The sample consisted of naive CD4+ T cells from blood. The TCR comes from a man aged 18 to 29 with type 1 diabetes. The chain recombines TRBV4-2 with TRBJ2-1, with 7 bases matching TRBD2. The CDR3 region is CASSPGTISYEQFF. CDR3 coding DNA: TGTGCCAGCAGCCCAGGGACTATCTCCTATGAGCAGTTCTTC.